These 28 T cell receptor beta chains came from one sample sequenced in a study of OX40 agonist ivuxolimab in advanced cancers. Produced via immunoSEQ multiplex PCR; TCRdb's table is partial and in-frame only. The sample lists around 67,000 clones, about 85% occurring once. This sample comprised CD4+ or CD8+ T cells sorted from blood, obtained in a trial of the OX40 agonist ivuxolimab. All receptors come from an adult with an advanced solid tumor such as melanoma, head and neck, liver or kidney cancer.

The chain couples TRBV29-1 to TRBJ1-3; a weak D match, TRBD1 (6 bases). The ends were cut back, 7 bases at V and 4 bases at J, with 11 bases in the middle. The CDR3 is 12 amino acids. The germline V gene encodes CDR1 SQVTM and CDR2 ANQGSEA. CDR3 DNA sequence: TGCAGCGCGGGGGCGTTCGGAAACACCATATATTTT. This gives the protein CSAGAFGNTIYF.

This clone was counted a single time. The chain couples TRBV7-3 to TRBJ2-3, with D hard to call. Trimming pared 5 bases from V and 0 bases from J, leaving 9 bases between. Germline V gene data show CDR1 as SGHTA and CDR2 as FQGTGA. This CDR3 has 14 residues. In nucleotides, the CDR3 is TGTGCCAGCAGCCTCTCGGGCAGCACAGATACGCAGTATTTT. Its protein is CASSLSGSTDTQYF.

The rearrangement links TRBV5-1 to TRBJ1-1, with D tentatively TRBD1 (5 bases). V lost 4 bases, J lost 3 bases, and 13 bases lay in between. This CDR3 region has 14 residues. Germline V lookup: CDR1 SGHRS, CDR2 YFSETQ. CDR3 residues: CASSVSGGDTEAFF. Written as DNA, the CDR3 is TGCGCCAGCAGCGTCTCAGGAGGGGACACTGAAGCTTTCTTT.

In this sample, this clone turned up once. The chain combines TRBV30 with TRBJ1-2, with no clear D. CDR1 is GTSNPN, CDR2 SVGIG, per germline (reference sequence). CDR3 length equals 13 residues. V lost 0 bases to trimming and J lost 4 bases, with 9 bases between them. CDR3 sequence reads: CAWSVNRAYGYTF. The CDR3 coding sequence is TGTGCCTGGAGTGTAAATCGGGCCTATGGCTACACCTTC.

This chain joins TRBV20-1 and TRBJ1-5; D unclear. Germline loops: CDR1 DFQATT, CDR2 SNEGSKA (reference sequence). V lost 6 bases, J lost 4 bases, and 7 bases lay in between. The CDR3 contains 11 residues. CDR3 protein: CSAGWNQPQHF. CDR3 DNA: TGCAGTGCCGGGTGGAATCAGCCCCAGCATTTT.

V gene TRBV28 combines with J gene TRBJ2-2; D uncertain. Trimming took 5 bases from V and 4 from J, leaving 8 bases between them. Germline CDR1 and CDR2: MDHEN and SYDVKM. The CDR3 is 13 residues long. The DNA for the CDR3 is TGTGCCAGCAGTCCCGTAGGCACCGGGGAGCTGTTTTTT. It yields the protein CASSPVGTGELFF.

V is TRBV6-1 and J is TRBJ1-5; D possibly corresponds to TRBD1 (5 bases). The CDR3 has 17 residues. Trimming stripped 2 bases from V and 0 bases from J, with 14 bases between. Germline V gene sequence: CDR1 MNHNS, CDR2 SASEGT. CDR3 nucleotides: TGTGCCAGCAGTGAATCAGGGAGTGTATATAGCAATCAGCCCCAGCATTTT. Encoded protein: CASSESGSVYSNQPQHF.

This chain joins TRBV5-1 and TRBJ2-1, with 10 nucleotides matching TRBD2. J gave up 7 bases and V 6 bases, and 10 bases lay outside the gene matches. CDR1 and CDR2 (germline): SGHRS, YFSETQ. The CDR3 has 15 residues. CDR3 in amino acids: CASTDSGRAENEQFF. As DNA, the CDR3 is TGCGCCAGCACCGACAGCGGGAGGGCGGAGAATGAGCAGTTCTTC.

This chain links TRBV7-2 with TRBJ1-2; a possible D gene is TRBD1 (6 bases). The V end lost 5 bases, the J end lost 5 bases, and 15 bases lay between the germline ends. CDR1 is SGHTA, CDR2 FQGNSA, per germline. The CDR3 length is 14 residues. CDR3 sequence (DNA): TGTGCCAGCAGCCCCGGGGGGCGCAGATATGGCTACACCTTC. This gives the protein CASSPGGRRYGYTF. The entire variable domain, with the rest obtained from reference TRBV7-2 and TRBJ1-2, is as follows: GAGVSQSPSNKVTEKGKDVELRCDPISGHTALYWYRQSLGQGLEFLIYFQGNSAPDKSGLPSDRFSAERTGGSVSTLTIQRTQQEDSAVYLCASSPGGRRYGYTFGSGTRLTVV.

The chain employs TRBV5-6 and TRBJ2-7; a weak D match, TRBD1 (7 bases). The CDR3 is 14 residues long. V was shortened by 2 bases and J by 4 bases, with 13 bases between the two germline ends. Germline V gene lookup returns CDR1 SGHDT and CDR2 YYEEEE. CDR3 loop: CASSFPQGGYEQYF. The DNA for the CDR3 is TGTGCCAGCAGCTTTCCCCAGGGGGGTTACGAGCAGTACTTC. Full variable domain (missing parts from reference TRBV5-6 and TRBJ2-7): DAGVTQSPTHLIKTRGQQVTLRCSPKSGHDTVSWYQQALGQGPQFIFQYYEEEERQRGNFPDRFSGHQFPNYSSELNVNALLLGDSALYLCASSFPQGGYEQYFGPGTRLTVT.

The rearrangement joins TRBV19 to TRBJ2-5, with TRBD2 as a possible D gene (6 bases). Looked up from germline, CDR1 is LNHDA and CDR2 is SQIVND (reference sequence). This CDR3 contains 14 residues. Trimming removed 3 bases from V and 4 bases from J, with 12 bases in between. The CDR3 region has the DNA TGTGCCAGTAGTATGACTGGGGGAGGAGAGACCCAGTACTTC. Amino acid sequence: CASSMTGGGETQYF.

This sequence joins TRBV7-2 and TRBJ2-3; tentative D call: TRBD2 (5 bases). The CDR3 loop spans 15 amino acids. Between the trimmed V and J ends, which lost 2 bases and 4 bases, there was a span of 13 bases. CDR1 is SGHTA, CDR2 FQGNSA, per germline. CDR3 region: CASSLRGRSADTQYF. The CDR3 coding sequence is TGTGCCAGCAGCTTACGAGGGCGCAGCGCAGATACGCAGTATTTT.

The chain combines TRBV4-1 with TRBJ1-1; the D is unclear. V dropped 4 bases and J dropped 6 bases, with 24 bases sitting between them. Germline V gene sequence: CDR1 MGHRA, CDR2 YSYEKL. The CDR3 is 17 residues long. CDR3 sequence reads: CASSLTKIHGKRAEAFF. CDR3 sequence (DNA): TGCGCCAGCAGCCTCACCAAGATACACGGCAAGCGCGCTGAAGCTTTCTTT.

This clone was picked up one time. The V gene is TRBV5-1, the J gene TRBJ2-3; D uncertain. The CDR3 runs to 11 residues. Germline-derived CDR1 and CDR2 are SGHRS and YFSETQ. Trimming took 2 bases from V and 6 from J, leaving 4 bases between them. As DNA, the CDR3 is TGCGCCAGCAGCTTCGAGGATACGCAGTATTTT. Translated, it gives CASSFEDTQYF.

The chain combines TRBV4-2 with TRBJ2-7; TRBD1 might be the D (5 bases). The CDR3 extends over 14 amino acids. Germline V gene data show CDR1 as LGHNA and CDR2 as YNFKEQ. The germline V and J ends were trimmed by 1 base and 3 bases, with 10 bases remaining between them. The CDR3 region has the DNA TGTGCCAGCAGCCAAGCGGACACCTACTACGAGCAGTACTTC. Encoded protein: CASSQADTYYEQYF.

The table lists this clone with a few counts. The chain carries TRBV29-1 and TRBJ1-1; 7 nucleotides match TRBD1. Germline V gives CDR1 SQVTM, CDR2 ANQGSEA. V shed 2 bases, J shed 5 bases, and the junction held 8 bases outside the gene matches. This CDR3 comprises 14 residues. CDR3 amino acids: CSVETGADRTEAFF. CDR3 nucleotides: TGCAGCGTTGAAACGGGGGCGGACAGGACTGAAGCTTTCTTT.

This chain uses TRBV28 with TRBJ2-7, with 12 bases matching TRBD1. The length of the CDR3 is 16 residues. Germline CDR1 MDHEN, CDR2 SYDVKM. V trimming: 3 bases; J trimming: 4 bases; junction bases outside the gene matches: 7. The CDR3 DNA reads as TGTGCCAGCAGTTTGCCCGGGACAGGGGGCACGTACGAGCAGTACTTC. Encoded protein: CASSLPGTGGTYEQYF.

The chain links TRBV7-2 to TRBJ2-7; TRBD1 agrees at 10 bases. CDR1 and CDR2 from the germline V gene are SGHTA and FQGNSA. The V gene end was trimmed by 0 bases and the J gene end by 3 bases; junction bases not matched to a gene: 2. The CDR3 totals 15 residues. Here the CDR3 DNA reads TGTGCCAGCAGCTTAGCCGGGACAGGGGACTACGAGCAGTACTTC. It encodes CASSLAGTGDYEQYF.

The chain has TRBV6-5 and TRBJ1-6, with TRBD1 as a possible D gene (5 bases). Germline V gene data show CDR1 as MNHEY and CDR2 as SVGAGI. This CDR3 spans 13 amino acids. Trimming cost V 4 bases and J 7 bases, with 8 bases left between them. This CDR3 reads CASSSGYNSPLHF. CDR3 sequence (DNA): TGTGCCAGCAGTTCAGGGTACAATTCACCCCTCCACTTT.

Remarks on this clone: Other DNA sequences in this sample translate to the same CDR3. The chain employs TRBV6-5 and TRBJ2-2; D might be TRBD1 or TRBD2, each matching 5 bases. Trimming stripped 6 bases from V and 6 bases from J, with 14 bases between. Germline V lookup: CDR1 MNHEY, CDR2 SVGAGI. The CDR3 is 14 amino acids. DNA of the CDR3: TGTGCCAGCAGGAGGGACCAAGGGGCCGGGGAGCTGTTTTTT. The encoded protein is CASRRDQGAGELFF.

The V and J genes are TRBV19 and TRBJ2-1; 10 bases line up with TRBD2. Germline V gene lookup returns CDR1 LNHDA and CDR2 SQIVND (reference sequence). This CDR3 region has 15 residues. V lost 3 bases, J lost 5 bases, and 4 bases stayed unmatched. The CDR3 here is CASSMGTSANNEQFF. CDR3 bases: TGTGCCAGTAGTATGGGGACTAGCGCGAACAATGAGCAGTTCTTC.

The chain recombines TRBV29-1 with TRBJ1-1; D possibly corresponds to TRBD1 (6 bases). Germline V gene data show CDR1 as SQVTM and CDR2 as ANQGSEA. The CDR3 is 14 residues long. With 7 bases removed from V and 5 bases from J, the gap between germline ends came to 20 bases. CDR3: CSARYTGLRTEAFF. CDR3 nucleotide sequence: TGCAGCGCCCGGTATACAGGGTTGAGAACTGAAGCTTTCTTT.

The chain is built from TRBV9 and TRBJ2-7; D is possibly TRBD1 (7 bases). Germline V gene data show CDR1 as SGDLS and CDR2 as YYNGEE. V was clipped by 0 bases and J by 0 bases, with 16 bases between them. This CDR3 is built from 17 residues. DNA of the CDR3: TGTGCCAGCAGCGTAGGGGGAGGAACAGGGGCCTCCTACGAGCAGTACTTC. Translated: CASSVGGGTGASYEQYF.

This chain connects TRBV2 to TRBJ2-7; D possibly uses TRBD1 or TRBD2 (5 bases each). V lost 4 bases to trimming and J lost 2 bases, with 12 bases between them. Looked up from germline, CDR1 is SNHLY and CDR2 is FYNNEI. This CDR3 has 14 amino acids. The CDR3 DNA reads TGTGCCAGCAGTGTACGGGGCGACACCTACGAGCAGTACTTC. Protein product: CASSVRGDTYEQYF.

This chain links TRBV7-2 with TRBJ1-1; perhaps TRBD1 as D (5 bases). V shed 1 base and J shed 3 bases, with 15 bases lying between them. This CDR3 is 16 amino acids long. CDR1 and CDR2 from the germline V gene are SGHTA and FQGNSA. CDR3 protein: CASSLGAGIRDTEAFF. In DNA form, the CDR3 reads TGTGCCAGCAGCTTAGGGGCAGGGATACGGGACACTGAAGCTTTCTTT.

The chain carries TRBV18 and TRBJ2-3, with TRBD1 matching over 7 bases. The CDR3 is 15 residues long. The J segment lost 2 bases and the V segment lost 3 bases, leaving 5 bases of the junction unmatched. The germline gives CDR1 KGHSH, CDR2 LQKENI. The CDR3 DNA reads as TGTGCCAGCTCACCCACAGGGGACCCCACAGATACGCAGTATTTT. Its protein product is CASSPTGDPTDTQYF.

The V call is TRBV28, the J call TRBJ1-2; the D is unclear. Trimming cost V 3 bases and J 4 bases, with 12 bases left between them. This CDR3 spans 14 amino acids. Looked up from germline, CDR1 is MDHEN and CDR2 is SYDVKM. The CDR3 nucleotides are TGTGCCAGCAGTTTTGTACAGATGTTCTATGGCTACACCTTC. Its protein is CASSFVQMFYGYTF.

V is TRBV5-4 and J is TRBJ2-5, with 7 bases aligning to TRBD1. Germline V gives CDR1 SGHNT, CDR2 YYREEE (reference sequence). The CDR3 loop spans 13 amino acids. With V trimmed by 1 base and J by 5 bases, 2 bases remained unmatched. The CDR3 loop is CASSLTGDETQYF. The CDR3 region has the DNA TGTGCCAGCAGCTTGACAGGGGATGAGACCCAGTACTTC.